These T cell receptor beta chains were read from a single sample in a study of blood T cell repertoires in COVID-19. Using immunoSEQ multiplex PCR, the repertoire was profiled, and TCRdb retains in-frame clones only, with some absent. This table has more than 300,000 clones, around nine tenths appearing once. The sequencing sample was made of peripheral blood. Every receptor here comes from a woman younger than 45 with COVID-19, enrolled during active disease. CDR3s include the opening cysteine and the closing phenylalanine or tryptophan. Fields, in order: clone size, V gene, J gene, CDR3 protein. Clone size is not always given. Where it is, it says once, few, many or a class for expanded clones.

clone_size: -
v_call: TRBV28
j_call: TRBJ1-1
cdr3_aa: CASSLGGETEAFF

clone_size: -
v_call: TRBV5-4
j_call: TRBJ1-1
cdr3_aa: CASSLAGQGGEAFF

clone_size: -
v_call: TRBV28
j_call: TRBJ1-2
cdr3_aa: CASSLTGVGYGYTF

clone_size: -
v_call: TRBV4-1
j_call: TRBJ1-4
cdr3_aa: CASSQATGGINEKLFF

clone_size: -
v_call: TRBV27
j_call: TRBJ1-1
cdr3_aa: CASSSSAEAFF

clone_size: -
v_call: TRBV15
j_call: TRBJ1-2
cdr3_aa: CATSRVRGHNYGYTF

clone_size: -
v_call: TRBV2
j_call: TRBJ1-1
cdr3_aa: CASRAGRDTEAFF

clone_size: once
v_call: TRBV28
j_call: TRBJ1-1
cdr3_aa: CASSSTGRTEAFF

clone_size: -
v_call: TRBV29-1
j_call: TRBJ1-1
cdr3_aa: CSARTTGGTEAFF

clone_size: -
v_call: TRBV18
j_call: TRBJ1-1
cdr3_aa: CASSAGQGMNTEAFF

clone_size: -
v_call: TRBV4-3
j_call: TRBJ2-1
cdr3_aa: CASSPLGGGSDHEQFF

clone_size: -
v_call: TRBV30
j_call: TRBJ1-4
cdr3_aa: CAWSAGEEKLFF

clone_size: -
v_call: TRBV5-4
j_call: TRBJ1-3
cdr3_aa: CASSLGGTGAGNTIYF

clone_size: -
v_call: TRBV12-5
j_call: TRBJ1-5
cdr3_aa: CASGLTYNQPQHF

clone_size: -
v_call: TRBV9
j_call: TRBJ1-1
cdr3_aa: CASSVEGTGYTEAFF

clone_size: -
v_call: TRBV5-8
j_call: TRBJ1-5
cdr3_aa: CASSLVTGQPQHF

clone_size: once
v_call: TRBV18
j_call: TRBJ2-1
cdr3_aa: CASSPPSYNEQFF

clone_size: -
v_call: TRBV9
j_call: TRBJ2-7
cdr3_aa: CASSVVGSSYEQYF

clone_size: -
v_call: TRBV5-6
j_call: TRBJ1-2
cdr3_aa: CASSLQGAGGYTF

clone_size: -
v_call: TRBV7-2
j_call: TRBJ1-1
cdr3_aa: CASSQLITGNTEAFF